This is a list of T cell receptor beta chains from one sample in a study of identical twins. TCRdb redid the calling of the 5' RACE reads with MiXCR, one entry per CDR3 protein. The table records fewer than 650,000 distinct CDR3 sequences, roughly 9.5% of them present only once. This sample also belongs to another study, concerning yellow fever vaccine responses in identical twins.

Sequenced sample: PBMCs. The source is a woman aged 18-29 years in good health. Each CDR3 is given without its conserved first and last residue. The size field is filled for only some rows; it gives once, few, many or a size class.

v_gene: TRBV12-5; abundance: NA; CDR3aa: ASGLGPYNEQF
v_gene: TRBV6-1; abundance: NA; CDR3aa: ASGFYSAKDEQY
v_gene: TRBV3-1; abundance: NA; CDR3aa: ASSQPTGARYEQY
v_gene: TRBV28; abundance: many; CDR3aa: ASSWDRGLEQY
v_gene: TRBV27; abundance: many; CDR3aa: ASSLSDYSGTEAF
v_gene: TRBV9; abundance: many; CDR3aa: ASSVGGTDTQY
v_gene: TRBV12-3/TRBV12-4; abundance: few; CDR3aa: ASSPSGRVYEQY
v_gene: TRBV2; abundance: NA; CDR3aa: ASGVPVPLGYT
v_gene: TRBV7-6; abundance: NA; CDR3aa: ASSLEAGGDEQF
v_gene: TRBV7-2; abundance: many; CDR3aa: ASSPLAGGRGETQY
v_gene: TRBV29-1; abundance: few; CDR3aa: SVDRGDEQF
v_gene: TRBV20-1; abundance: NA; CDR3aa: SAPPWGIYNEQF
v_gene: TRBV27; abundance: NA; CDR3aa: ASSSSIGGMNTEAF
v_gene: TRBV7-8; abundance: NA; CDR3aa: ASSTQPNTEAF
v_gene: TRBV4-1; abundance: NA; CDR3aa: ASSQETGTRYAEAF
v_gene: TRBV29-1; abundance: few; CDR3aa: SVAGGRFQETQY
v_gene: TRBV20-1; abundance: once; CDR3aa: CARGPQRGSPDTQY
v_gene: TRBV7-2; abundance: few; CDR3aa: ASSSYAGKDGYT
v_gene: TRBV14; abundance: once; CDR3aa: ASSQPTGRRTSGRSSTDTQY
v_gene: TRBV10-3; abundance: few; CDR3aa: ASTQGPSTDTQY
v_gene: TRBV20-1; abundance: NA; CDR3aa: SAPGQGVQPQH
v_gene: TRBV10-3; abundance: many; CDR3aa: ATLGNGETQY
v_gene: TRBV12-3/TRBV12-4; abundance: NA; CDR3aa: ASSKRTSGSTGELF
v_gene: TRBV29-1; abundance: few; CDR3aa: SVADRGPTGELF
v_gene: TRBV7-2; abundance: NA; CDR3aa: ASSLDEGGSSYEQY
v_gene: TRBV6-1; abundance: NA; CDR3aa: ASRASVVLHTSDTQY
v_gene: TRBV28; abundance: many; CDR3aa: ASSYPLHVNEQY
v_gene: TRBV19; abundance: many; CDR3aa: ASSIDLGRGGVNTEAF
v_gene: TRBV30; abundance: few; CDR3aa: AWTDSGNTIY
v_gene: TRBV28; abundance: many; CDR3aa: ASSSLTHLYNEQF
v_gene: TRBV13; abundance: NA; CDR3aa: ASSLRTGGIQETQY
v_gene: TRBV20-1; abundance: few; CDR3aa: SADDRTRGTGELF
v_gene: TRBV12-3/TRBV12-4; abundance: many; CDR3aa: ASSRTTGVAYEQY
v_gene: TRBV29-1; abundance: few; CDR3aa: SAPSGTPIVEQY
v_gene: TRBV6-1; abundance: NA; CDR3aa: ASNEDLGAGELF
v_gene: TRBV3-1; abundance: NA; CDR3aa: ASSQRTSGGPTDTQY
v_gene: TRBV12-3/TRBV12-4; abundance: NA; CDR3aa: ASSLNPLSEQY
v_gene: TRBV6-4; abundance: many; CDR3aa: ASSGQGGGTDTQY
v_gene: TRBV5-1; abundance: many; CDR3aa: ASSSPAPGNTIY
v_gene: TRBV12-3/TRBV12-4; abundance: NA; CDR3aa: ASKPGTNNEQF
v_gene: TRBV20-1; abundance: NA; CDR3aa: SAKEGMETQY
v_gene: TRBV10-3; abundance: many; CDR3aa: AISEWDGGAYEQY